The clone carrying this T cell receptor (beta chain) was recorded once. This table comes from immunoSEQ multiplex PCR, and its TCRdb copy is limited to in-frame clones, with some not included. This sample yields hundreds of thousands of clones, of which around 91% are seen a single time; 2% to 2.5% belongs to the top ten. The data are from a study of blood T cell repertoires in COVID-19. The V segment lost 4 bases and the J segment 7 bases; nucleotides outside the gene matches: 9. Germline loops: CDR1 SGHRS, CDR2 YFSETQ. The CDR3 spans 15 residues. Sequenced: PBMCs or T cells enriched from blood (not recorded which). This sequence was found in a woman aged 18-29 years who had recovered from COVID-19. This rearrangement joins TRBV5-1 to TRBJ1-2; 11 nucleotides align to TRBD1. The DNA for the CDR3 is TGCGCCAGCAGCCCTCGGACAGGGGGCGAGGGTGGCTACACCTTC. Protein product: CASSPRTGGEGGYTF.